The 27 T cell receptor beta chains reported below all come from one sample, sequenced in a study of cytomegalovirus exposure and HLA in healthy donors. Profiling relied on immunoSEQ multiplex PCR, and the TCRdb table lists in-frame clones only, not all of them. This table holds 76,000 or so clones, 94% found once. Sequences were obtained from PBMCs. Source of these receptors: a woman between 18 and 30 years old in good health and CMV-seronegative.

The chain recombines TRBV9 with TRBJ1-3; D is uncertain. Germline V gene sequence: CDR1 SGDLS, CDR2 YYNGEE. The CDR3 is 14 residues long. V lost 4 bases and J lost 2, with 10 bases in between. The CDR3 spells CASSLGGTGNTIYF. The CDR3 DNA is TGTGCCAGCAGCCTCGGCGGTACTGGAAACACCATATATTTT.

The CDR3 DNA reads as TGCGCTGCGAGCCGTGGACAGGGCTACGAGCAGTACTTC. It specifies CAASRGQGYEQYF. The gene calls are TRBV4-3 and TRBJ2-7; TRBD1 matches at 8 bases. In germline, CDR1 is LGHNA, CDR2 YSLEER. The CDR3 is made up of 13 amino acids.

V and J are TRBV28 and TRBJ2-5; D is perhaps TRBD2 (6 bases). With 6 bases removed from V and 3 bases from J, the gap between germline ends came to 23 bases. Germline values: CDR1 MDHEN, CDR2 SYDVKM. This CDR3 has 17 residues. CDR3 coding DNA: TGTGCCAGCAGGAGACCCGGGACTCTGAGAGATAAAGAGACCCAGTACTTC. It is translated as CASRRPGTLRDKETQYF. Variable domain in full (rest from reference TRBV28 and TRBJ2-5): DVKVTQSSRYLVKRTGEKVFLECVQDMDHENMFWYRQDPGLGLRLIYFSYDVKMKEKGDIPEGYSVSREKKERFSLILESASTNQTSMYLCASRRPGTLRDKETQYFGPGTRLLVL.

The CDR3 sequence: CASSLVLAPNNEQFF. CDR3 coding DNA: TGTGCCAGCAGCTTGGTCTTAGCGCCGAACAATGAGCAGTTCTTC. V is TRBV5-4 and J is TRBJ2-1; weak D call: TRBD2 (5 bases). This CDR3 is 15 amino acids long. The germline V gene has CDR1 SGHNT and CDR2 YYREEE (reference sequence). V lost 0 bases, J lost 5 bases, and 12 bases lay in between.

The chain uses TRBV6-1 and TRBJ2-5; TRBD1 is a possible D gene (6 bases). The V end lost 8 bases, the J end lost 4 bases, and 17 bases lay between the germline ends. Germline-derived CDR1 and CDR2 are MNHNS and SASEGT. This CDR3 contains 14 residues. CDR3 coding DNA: TGTGCCAGCTTGACAGGTTTTGGGTCAGAGACCCAGTACTTC. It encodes CASLTGFGSETQYF.

The CDR3: CASSHAGGGPSEQFF. Here the CDR3 DNA reads TGTGCCAGTTCCCATGCCGGGGGGGGGCCCAGTGAGCAGTTCTTC. V gene TRBV9 combines with J gene TRBJ2-1, with TRBD2 identical over 8 bases. J was trimmed by 9 bases and V by 8 bases; bases with no gene match: 16. The germline gives CDR1 SGDLS, CDR2 YYNGEE. This CDR3 contains 15 residues.

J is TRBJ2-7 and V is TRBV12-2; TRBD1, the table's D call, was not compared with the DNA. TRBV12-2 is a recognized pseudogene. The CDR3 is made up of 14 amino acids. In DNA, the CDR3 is TGTGCAAGTCGCTTAGGGGACAGGGCGTACGAGCAGTACTTC. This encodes CASRLGDRAYEQYF.

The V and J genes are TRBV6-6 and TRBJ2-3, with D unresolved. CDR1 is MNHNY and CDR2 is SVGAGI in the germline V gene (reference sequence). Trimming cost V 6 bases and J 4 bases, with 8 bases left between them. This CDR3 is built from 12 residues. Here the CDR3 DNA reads TGTGCCAGCAGGGTGAGAGCAGATACGCAGTATTTT. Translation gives CASRVRADTQYF.

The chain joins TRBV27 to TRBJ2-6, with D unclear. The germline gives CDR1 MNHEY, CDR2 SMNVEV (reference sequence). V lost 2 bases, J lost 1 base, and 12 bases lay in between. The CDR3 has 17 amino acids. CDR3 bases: TGTGCCAGCAGTTTACGACCACAGCAATCTGGGGCCAACGTCCTGACTTTC. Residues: CASSLRPQQSGANVLTF.

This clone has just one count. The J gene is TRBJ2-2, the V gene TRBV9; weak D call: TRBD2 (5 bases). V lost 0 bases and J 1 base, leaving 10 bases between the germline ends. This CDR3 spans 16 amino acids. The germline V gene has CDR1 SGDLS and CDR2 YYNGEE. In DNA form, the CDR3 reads TGTGCCAGCAGCGTAGTTGGGCGGGTGAACACCGGGGAGCTGTTTTTT. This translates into CASSVVGRVNTGELFF. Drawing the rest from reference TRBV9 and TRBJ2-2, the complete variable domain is DSGVTQTPKHLITATGQRVTLRCSPRSGDLSVYWYQQSLDQGLQFLIQYYNGEERAKGNILERFSAQQFPDLHSELNLSSLELGDSALYFCASSVVGRVNTGELFFGEGSRLTVL.

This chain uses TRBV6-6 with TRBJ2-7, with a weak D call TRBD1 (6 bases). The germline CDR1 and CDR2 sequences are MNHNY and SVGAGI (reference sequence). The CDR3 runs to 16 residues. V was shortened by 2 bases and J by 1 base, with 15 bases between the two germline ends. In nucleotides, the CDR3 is TGTGCCAGCAGTTACGCCCAGGGGACGCAGTCCTACGAGCAGTACTTC. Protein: CASSYAQGTQSYEQYF.

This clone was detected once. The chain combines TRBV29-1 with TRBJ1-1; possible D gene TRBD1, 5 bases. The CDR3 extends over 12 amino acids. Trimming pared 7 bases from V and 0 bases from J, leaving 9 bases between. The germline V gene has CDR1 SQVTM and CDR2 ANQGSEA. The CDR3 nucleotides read TGCAGCGCGCGACAGTTGAACACTGAAGCTTTCTTT. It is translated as CSARQLNTEAFF.

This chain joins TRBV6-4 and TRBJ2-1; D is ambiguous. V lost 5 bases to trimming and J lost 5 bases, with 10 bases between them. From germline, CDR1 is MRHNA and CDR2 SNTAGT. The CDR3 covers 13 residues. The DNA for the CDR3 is TGTGCCAGCAGTCTGCGCCTTAACAATGAGCAGTTCTTC. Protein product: CASSLRLNNEQFF.

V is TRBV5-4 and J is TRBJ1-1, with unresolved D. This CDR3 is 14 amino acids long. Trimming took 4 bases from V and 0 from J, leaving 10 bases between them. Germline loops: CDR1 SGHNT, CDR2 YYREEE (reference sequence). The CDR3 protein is CASSPGGMNTEAFF. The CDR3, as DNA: TGTGCCAGCAGCCCGGGTGGCATGAACACTGAAGCTTTCTTT.

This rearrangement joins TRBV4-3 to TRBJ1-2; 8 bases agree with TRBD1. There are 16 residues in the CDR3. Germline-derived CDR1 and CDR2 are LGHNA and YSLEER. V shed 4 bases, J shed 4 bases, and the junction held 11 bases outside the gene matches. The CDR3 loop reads CASSLALDRVAYGYTF. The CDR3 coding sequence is TGCGCCAGCAGCCTCGCCCTGGACAGGGTGGCCTATGGCTACACCTTC.

Here the CDR3 DNA reads TGTGCCAGTAGTATAATCTTCGGGGAACTTCCCGGGGAGCTGTTTTTT. This gives the protein CASSIIFGELPGELFF. J is TRBJ2-2 and V is TRBV19; perhaps TRBD2 as D (5 bases). CDR1 and CDR2 (germline): LNHDA, SQIVND (reference sequence). V was cut by 2 bases and J by 6 bases, with 16 bases left in between. The CDR3 runs to 16 residues.

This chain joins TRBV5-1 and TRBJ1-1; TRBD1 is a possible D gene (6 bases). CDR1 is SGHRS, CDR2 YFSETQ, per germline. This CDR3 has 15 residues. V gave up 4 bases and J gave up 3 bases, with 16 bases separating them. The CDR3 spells CASSRDRRGDTEAFF. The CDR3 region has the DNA TGCGCCAGCAGCAGAGACCGCAGGGGAGACACTGAAGCTTTCTTT.

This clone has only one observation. CDR3 nucleotide sequence: TGTGCCATCAGTGAGACCAACACGAACACCGGGGAGCTGTTTTTT. It codes for CAISETNTNTGELFF. The chain has TRBV10-3 and TRBJ2-2; D is unresolved. Germline-derived CDR1 and CDR2 are ENHRY and SYGVKD. V was cut by 2 bases and J by 0 bases, with 7 bases left in between. There are 15 residues in the CDR3.

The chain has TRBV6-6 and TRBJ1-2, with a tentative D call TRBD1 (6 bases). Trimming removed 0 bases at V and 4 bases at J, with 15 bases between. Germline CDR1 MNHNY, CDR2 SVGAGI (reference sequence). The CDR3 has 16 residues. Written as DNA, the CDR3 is TGTGCCAGCAGTTACTCTCCAGGGGTCTCGGTCTATGGCTACACCTTC. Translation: CASSYSPGVSVYGYTF.

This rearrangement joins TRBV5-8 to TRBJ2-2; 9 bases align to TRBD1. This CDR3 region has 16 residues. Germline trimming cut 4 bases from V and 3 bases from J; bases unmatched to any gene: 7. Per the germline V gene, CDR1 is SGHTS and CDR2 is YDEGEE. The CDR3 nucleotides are TGTGCCAGCAGCCGGAACAGGGGGCATTACACCGGGGAGCTGTTTTTT. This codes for CASSRNRGHYTGELFF.

The CDR3 region has the DNA TGTGCCAGCAGCTTCCCATCCGGAGCCTTCTCGAAAGGAAACACCATATATTTT. Residues: CASSFPSGAFSKGNTIYF. The V gene is TRBV7-9, the J gene TRBJ1-3; D call uncertain. The CDR3 totals 18 residues. V lost 3 bases to trimming and J lost 4 bases, with 22 bases between them. Germline V gives CDR1 SEHNR, CDR2 FQNEAQ (reference sequence).

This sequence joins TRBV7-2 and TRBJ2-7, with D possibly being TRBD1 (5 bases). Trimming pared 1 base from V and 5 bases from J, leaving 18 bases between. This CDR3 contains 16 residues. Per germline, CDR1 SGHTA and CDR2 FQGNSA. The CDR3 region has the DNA TGTGCCAGCAGCTTAGTATTGACCAGGGTAGGGCACGAGCAGTACTTC. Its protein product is CASSLVLTRVGHEQYF.

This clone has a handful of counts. CDR3 protein: CASSSGEGVTDTQYF. DNA of the CDR3: TGTGCCAGCAGCTCAGGAGAGGGAGTCACAGATACGCAGTATTTT. V usage is TRBV7-8 and J usage is TRBJ2-3; maybe TRBD2 (5 bases). The CDR3 spans 15 residues. Trimming shortened V by 4 bases and J by 2 bases, and 13 bases separated the two germline ends. The germline V gene encodes CDR1 SGHVS and CDR2 FQNEAQ.

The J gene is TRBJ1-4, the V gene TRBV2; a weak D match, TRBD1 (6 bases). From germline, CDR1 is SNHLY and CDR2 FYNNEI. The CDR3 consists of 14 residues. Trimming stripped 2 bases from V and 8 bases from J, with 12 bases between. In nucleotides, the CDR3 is TGTGCCAGCAGTGAACAGGGGCAGGAAGAAAAACTGTTTTTT. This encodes CASSEQGQEEKLFF.

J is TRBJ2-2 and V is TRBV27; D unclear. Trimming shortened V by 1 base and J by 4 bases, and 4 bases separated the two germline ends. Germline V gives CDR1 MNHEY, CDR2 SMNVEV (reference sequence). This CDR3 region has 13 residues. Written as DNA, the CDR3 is TGTGCCAGCAGTTTATTAGTCACCGGGGAGCTGTTTTTT. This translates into CASSLLVTGELFF.

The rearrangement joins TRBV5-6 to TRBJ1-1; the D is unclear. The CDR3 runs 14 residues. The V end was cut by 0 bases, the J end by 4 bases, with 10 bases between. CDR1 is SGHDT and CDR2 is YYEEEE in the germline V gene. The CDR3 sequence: CASSLEAFGTEAFF. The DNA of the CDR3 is TGTGCCAGCAGCTTGGAAGCTTTCGGCACTGAAGCTTTCTTT.

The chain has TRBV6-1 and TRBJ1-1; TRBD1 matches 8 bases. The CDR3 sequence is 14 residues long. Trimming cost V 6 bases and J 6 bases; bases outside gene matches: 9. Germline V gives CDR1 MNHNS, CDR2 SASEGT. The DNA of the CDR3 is TGTGCCAGCAGCAATCTACAGGGGGGCCCTGAAGCTTTCTTT. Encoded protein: CASSNLQGGPEAFF.